Below, 25 T cell receptor beta chains from the same sample are listed, as sequenced in a study of blood T cell repertoires in COVID-19. Profiled with immunoSEQ multiplex PCR; TCRdb holds only in-frame clones, not every one. The sample has about 150,000 clones, 70% to 85% seen once. Specimen: peripheral blood. All receptors come from a woman aged 60-70 years with acute or convalescent COVID-19.

The CDR3 loop reads CASSIGVAGGPPNTGELFF. DNA of the CDR3: TGTGCCAGTAGTATAGGGGTCGCGGGGGGGCCCCCGAACACCGGGGAGCTGTTTTTT. This chain joins TRBV19 and TRBJ2-2; 9 bases are a match to TRBD2. The CDR3 totals 19 residues. Per the germline V gene, CDR1 is LNHDA and CDR2 is SQIVND (reference sequence). The V segment lost 1 base and the J segment 0 bases; nucleotides outside the gene matches: 9.

V is TRBV4-1 and J is TRBJ1-2; TRBD1 matches 7 bases. The germline CDR1 and CDR2 sequences are MGHRA and YSYEKL. CDR3 length: 14 residues. Trimming at V came to 7 bases and at J to 6 bases, leaving 11 bases not matched to a gene. DNA for the CDR3: TGCGCCAGCACTCCGACAGGGAAAGCGGATGGCTACACCTTC. Protein sequence: CASTPTGKADGYTF.

This clone was seen a handful of times. The rearrangement joins TRBV24-1 to TRBJ2-3; a weak D match, TRBD2 (6 bases). Trimming removed 2 bases at V and 6 bases at J, with 11 bases between. This CDR3 is built from 14 residues. The germline V gene has CDR1 KGHDR and CDR2 SFDVKD. The CDR3 reads CATSDSPLADTQYF. The CDR3 bases are TGTGCCACCAGTGATTCCCCCCTAGCGGATACGCAGTATTTT.

The rearrangement uses TRBV29-1 and TRBJ1-4; no definite D call. Between the trimmed V and J ends, which lost 3 bases and 3 bases, there was a span of 11 bases. This CDR3 region has 14 residues. Germline V CDR1 and CDR2: SQVTM, ANQGSEA. The CDR3 DNA reads TGCAGCGTTGACAGGACCGGGGCTAATGAAAAACTGTTTTTT. Translation gives CSVDRTGANEKLFF.

The J gene is TRBJ1-2, the V gene TRBV10-3; 7 bases are a match to TRBD1. This CDR3 comprises 17 residues. The germline V gene encodes CDR1 ENHRY and CDR2 SYGVKD. V dropped 6 bases and J dropped 4; count of bases not matched to a gene: 17. CDR3: CAISNYQADGQVYGYTF. CDR3 DNA sequence: TGTGCCATCAGCAACTATCAAGCGGATGGACAGGTCTATGGCTACACCTTC.

The chain employs TRBV9 and TRBJ2-5; TRBD1 aligns across 9 bases. The ends lost 4 bases at V and 0 bases at J; junction bases unmatched: 7. The CDR3 is 16 amino acids. Germline lookup yields CDR1 SGDLS and CDR2 YYNGEE. CDR3 loop: CASSSGGTGNQETQYF. CDR3 nucleotide sequence: TGTGCCAGCAGCTCAGGCGGGACAGGGAACCAAGAGACCCAGTACTTC. Drawing the rest from reference TRBV9 and TRBJ2-5, the complete variable domain is DSGVTQTPKHLITATGQRVTLRCSPRSGDLSVYWYQQSLDQGLQFLIQYYNGEERAKGNILERFSAQQFPDLHSELNLSSLELGDSALYFCASSSGGTGNQETQYFGPGTRLLVL.

This clone was observed a single time. The V gene is TRBV5-6, the J gene TRBJ1-5; 8 bases match TRBD1. The CDR3 loop spans 14 amino acids. The ends lost 2 bases at V and 4 bases at J; junction bases unmatched: 2. Germline lookup yields CDR1 SGHDT and CDR2 YYEEEE. The CDR3, as DNA: TGTGCCAGCAGCTTCAGGGGGCAGAATCAGCCCCAGCATTTT. This codes for CASSFRGQNQPQHF.

This clone showed up just a few times. CDR3 nucleotides: TGTGCCGCCACCGGACAGGGAGGTAACTATGGCTACACCTTC. Protein product: CAATGQGGNYGYTF. The V and J genes are TRBV10-3 and TRBJ1-2; TRBD1 agrees at 8 bases. This CDR3 spans 14 amino acids. Trimming took 11 bases from V and 1 from J; bases not matched to a gene: 9. Germline CDR1 ENHRY, CDR2 SYGVKD.

The chain joins TRBV6-5 to TRBJ2-5; D possibly corresponds to TRBD2 (6 bases). Germline lookup yields CDR1 MNHEY and CDR2 SVGAGI. Trimming removed 0 bases from V and 1 base from J, with 6 bases in between. The CDR3 consists of 14 residues. The CDR3 coding sequence is TGTGCCAGCAGTTACTCGGGGGGCCAAGAGACCCAGTACTTC. The encoded protein is CASSYSGGQETQYF.

The gene calls are TRBV3-1 (or the pseudogene TRBV3-2) and TRBJ2-7; 9 positions match TRBD2. Germline CDR1 is LGHDT and CDR2 is YNNKEL (reference sequence). The length of the CDR3 is 15 residues. Trimming at V came to 4 bases and at J to 2 bases, leaving 6 bases not matched to a gene. CDR3 amino acids: CASSRGRGGAYEQYF. The DNA for the CDR3 is TGTGCCAGCAGCCGGGGCCGCGGGGGGGCCTACGAGCAGTACTTC.

CDR3 DNA sequence: TGTGCTAGTGGTTTGGTACCCGGCCAAGAGACCCAGTACTTC. This gives the protein CASGLVPGQETQYF. The chain employs TRBV12-5 and TRBJ2-5; D not certain. Trimming left V 0 bases short and J 1 base short, with 6 bases between. The V gene's germline CDR1 is LGHNT and CDR2 FRNRAP. This CDR3 is 14 amino acids long.

This chain connects TRBV25-1 to TRBJ1-1, with no clear D. The CDR3 length is 14 residues. The V end was cut by 6 bases, the J end by 5 bases, with 16 bases between. Germline V gives CDR1 MGHDK, CDR2 SYGVNS. The CDR3 is CASRERTGRTEAFF. CDR3 coding DNA: TGTGCCAGCAGAGAGAGGACGGGGAGGACTGAAGCTTTCTTT.

The V call is TRBV11-2, the J call TRBJ1-2, with TRBD1 identical over 7 bases. The junction had 4 bases not matched to a gene; V was cut back by 2 bases and J by 7 bases. CDR1 and CDR2 (germline): SGHAT, FQNNGV. The CDR3 is 13 amino acids. Here the CDR3 reads CASSLQGGRGYTF. CDR3 DNA sequence: TGTGCCAGCAGCTTACAGGGGGGACGTGGCTACACCTTC.

The V call is TRBV7-9, the J call TRBJ2-3; maybe TRBD2 (5 bases). The germline V gene has CDR1 SEHNR and CDR2 FQNEAQ (reference sequence). The CDR3 extends over 18 amino acids. V shed 1 base and J shed 2 bases, with 19 bases lying between them. The CDR3 region has the DNA TGTGCCAGCAGCTTAGGAGGGTTGGCACAGATCACCACAGATACGCAGTATTTT. Translation: CASSLGGLAQITTDTQYF.

This sequence joins TRBV7-6 and TRBJ2-6; D perhaps matches TRBD1 (5 bases). Germline V CDR1 and CDR2: SGHVS, FNYEAQ. The CDR3 has 15 amino acids. V lost 4 bases and J lost 0, with 7 bases in between. The CDR3 spells CASSWGPSGANVLTF. CDR3 nucleotide sequence: TGTGCCAGCAGCTGGGGCCCCTCTGGGGCCAACGTCCTGACTTTC.

The chain recombines TRBV28 with TRBJ1-1; 7 nucleotides match TRBD1. V shed 2 bases and J 7 bases; nucleotides not matched to a gene: 4. The germline V gene encodes CDR1 MDHEN and CDR2 SYDVKM. This CDR3 spans 13 amino acids. The CDR3 loop reads CASSLGTDREAFF. The CDR3 DNA follows: TGTGCCAGCAGTTTAGGGACAGACCGTGAAGCTTTCTTT.

The chain couples TRBV5-6 to TRBJ1-1; D might be TRBD1 (6 bases). This CDR3 region has 14 residues. V was cut by 4 bases and J by 4 bases, with 14 bases left in between. Germline-derived CDR1 and CDR2 are SGHDT and YYEEEE. As DNA, the CDR3 is TGTGCCAGCAGCCAACAGGGAGGGGTCACTGAAGCTTTCTTT. This translates into CASSQQGGVTEAFF.

The J gene is TRBJ1-4, the V gene TRBV5-1; D gene unclear. Germline lookup yields CDR1 SGHRS and CDR2 YFSETQ. Trimming took off 4 bases at V and 4 bases at J, with 14 bases between the two ends. The CDR3 has 15 amino acids. As DNA, the CDR3 is TGCGCCAGCAGCGAAAGAAGTCGGAGTAATGAAAAACTGTTTTTT. This sequence encodes CASSERSRSNEKLFF. The complete variable domain, with remaining parts taken from reference TRBV5-1 and TRBJ1-4, reads KAGVTQTPRYLIKTRGQQVTLSCSPISGHRSVSWYQQTPGQGLQFLFEYFSETQRNKGNFPGRFSGRQFSNSRSEMNVSTLELGDSALYLCASSERSRSNEKLFFGSGTQLSVL.

The V call is TRBV2, the J call TRBJ1-1; D not certain. V lost 7 bases and J lost 6, with 12 bases in between. The CDR3 length is 12 residues. Germline V gene lookup returns CDR1 SNHLY and CDR2 FYNNEI. The CDR3 region is CASKPNRAEAFF. CDR3 sequence (DNA): TGTGCCAGCAAACCTAACAGAGCTGAAGCTTTCTTT.

The V call is TRBV5-4, the J call TRBJ1-2; 9 positions agree with TRBD1. V dropped 3 bases and J dropped 9; count of bases not matched to a gene: 9. This CDR3 is 14 amino acids long. Per the germline V gene, CDR1 is SGHNT and CDR2 is YYREEE (reference sequence). The CDR3 here is CASSSTGGGISYTF. CDR3 nucleotides: TGTGCCAGCAGCTCGACAGGGGGGGGCATAAGCTACACCTTC.

The V call is TRBV5-8, the J call TRBJ2-7; 7 bases are a match to TRBD1. CDR1 is SGHTS, CDR2 YDEGEE, per germline. The CDR3 runs 14 residues. V trimming: 2 bases; J trimming: 5 bases; junction bases outside the gene matches: 7. CDR3 DNA sequence: TGTGCCAGCAGCTTCACGACAGGGTCCAACGAGCAGTACTTC. Amino acid sequence: CASSFTTGSNEQYF.

The J gene is TRBJ1-1, the V gene TRBV7-2; D perhaps matches TRBD1 (5 bases). Germline lookup yields CDR1 SGHTA and CDR2 FQGNSA. V lost 5 bases, J lost 1 base, and 11 bases lay in between. The CDR3 length is 14 residues. The CDR3 spells CASSLDRRNTEAFF. The DNA of the CDR3 is TGTGCCAGCAGCCTCGACAGAAGGAACACTGAAGCTTTCTTT.

J is TRBJ2-2 and V is TRBV5-1; D is uncertain. CDR3 length: 15 residues. Germline V gene lookup returns CDR1 SGHRS and CDR2 YFSETQ. The V end lost 2 bases, the J end lost 0 bases, and 8 bases lay between the germline ends. This CDR3 reads CASSLGEANTGELFF. The DNA for the CDR3 is TGCGCCAGCAGCTTAGGCGAGGCGAACACCGGGGAGCTGTTTTTT.

In DNA, the CDR3 is TGTGCCAGCAGCCCCCAGCTCGCAGGGGGAGCAGATACGCAGTATTTT. This translates into CASSPQLAGGADTQYF. The J gene is TRBJ2-3, the V gene TRBV7-6; 7 bases are a match to TRBD1. CDR3 length: 16 residues. V shed 5 bases and J 4 bases; nucleotides not matched to a gene: 12. Germline V gene lookup returns CDR1 SGHVS and CDR2 FNYEAQ. The full variable domain, rest sourced from reference TRBV7-6 and TRBJ2-3, is GAGVSQSPRYKVTKRGQDVALRCDPISGHVSLYWYRQALGQGPEFLTYFNYEAQQDKSGLPNDRFSAERPEGSISTLTIQRTEQRDSAMYRCASSPQLAGGADTQYFGPGTRLTVL.

The CDR3 nucleotides read TGTGCCAGTAGTATCCAGGGGGGTGGACAGCCCCAGCATTTT. Encoded protein: CASSIQGGGQPQHF. This rearrangement joins TRBV19 to TRBJ1-5; TRBD1 matches at 7 bases. The CDR3 totals 14 residues. Per germline, CDR1 LNHDA and CDR2 SQIVND (reference sequence). Trimming at V came to 3 bases and at J to 7 bases, leaving 6 bases not matched to a gene.